The clone carrying this TCR beta chain showed up just once. This sample was taken from a study of shared clonotypes between healthy human individuals. Overall study context: Two women and a few men aged 18 to 49 made up the donors.

CD4+ cells were split into CD45RA+ naive and CD45RA-negative memory subsets. Sequencing was performed with immunoSEQ multiplex PCR; in TCRdb, only in-frame clones are kept and a portion is missing. The data hold millions of clones, with around nine tenths observed a single time. CDR3 length equals 15 residues. V dropped 9 bases and J dropped 0 bases, with 12 bases sitting between them. The germline CDR1 and CDR2 sequences are MNHEY and SMNVEV (reference sequence). The sequence derives from a man between 18 and 29 years old in good health. Input material: naive CD4+ T cells sorted from blood. Subset described: CD45RA+ positively selected. The chain couples TRBV27 to TRBJ1-6, with a possible D match to TRBD1 (6 bases). The CDR3 DNA follows: TGTGCCAGTCAGGACAGAAGCTCCTATAATTCACCCCTCCACTTT. As protein: CASQDRSSYNSPLHF.